The sequence of this T cell receptor beta chain was determined in a study of cytomegalovirus exposure and HLA in healthy donors. Sequencing used immunoSEQ multiplex PCR; TCRdb keeps in-frame clones, though not all of them. The sample holds roughly 300,000 clones, roughly 89% seen once. V lost 5 bases, J lost 0 bases, and 16 bases lay in between. Germline CDR1 SEHNR, CDR2 FQNEAQ (reference sequence). This CDR3 contains 16 residues. Sequences were obtained from PBMCs. The V gene is TRBV7-9, the J gene TRBJ1-1; D gene unclear. This receptor was taken from a young woman in good health and CMV-seronegative. The CDR3 protein is CASSPRHRPLNTEAFF. The CDR3 region has the DNA TGTGCCAGCAGCCCGAGGCACCGACCCCTGAACACTGAAGCTTTCTTT.